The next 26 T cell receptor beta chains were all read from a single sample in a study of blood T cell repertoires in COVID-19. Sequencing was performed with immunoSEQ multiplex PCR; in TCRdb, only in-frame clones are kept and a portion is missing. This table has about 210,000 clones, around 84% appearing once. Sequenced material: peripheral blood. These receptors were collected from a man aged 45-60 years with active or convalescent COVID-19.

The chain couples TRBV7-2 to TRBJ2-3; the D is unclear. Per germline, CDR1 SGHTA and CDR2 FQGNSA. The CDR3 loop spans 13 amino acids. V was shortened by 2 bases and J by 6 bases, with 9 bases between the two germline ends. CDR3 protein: CASSLLAVDTQYF. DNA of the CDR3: TGTGCCAGCAGCTTATTAGCCGTTGATACGCAGTATTTT.

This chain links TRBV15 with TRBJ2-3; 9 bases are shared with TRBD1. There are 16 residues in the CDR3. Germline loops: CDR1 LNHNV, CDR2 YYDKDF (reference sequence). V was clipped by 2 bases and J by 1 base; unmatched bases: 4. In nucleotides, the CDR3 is TGTGCCACCAGCAGAAGAACAGGGGGCCGCACAGATACGCAGTATTTT. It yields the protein CATSRRTGGRTDTQYF. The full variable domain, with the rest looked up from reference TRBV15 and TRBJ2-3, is DAMVIQNPRYQVTQFGKPVTLSCSQTLNHNVMYWYQQKSSQAPKLLFHYYDKDFNNEADTPDNFQSRRPNTSFCFLDIRSPGLGDTAMYLCATSRRTGGRTDTQYFGPGTRLTVL.

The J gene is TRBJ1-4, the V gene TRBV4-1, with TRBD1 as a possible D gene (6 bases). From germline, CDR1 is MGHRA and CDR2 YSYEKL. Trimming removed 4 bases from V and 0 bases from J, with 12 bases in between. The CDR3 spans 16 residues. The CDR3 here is CASSRGHSATNEKLFF. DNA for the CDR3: TGCGCCAGCAGCCGGGGGCATTCAGCAACTAATGAAAAACTGTTTTTT.

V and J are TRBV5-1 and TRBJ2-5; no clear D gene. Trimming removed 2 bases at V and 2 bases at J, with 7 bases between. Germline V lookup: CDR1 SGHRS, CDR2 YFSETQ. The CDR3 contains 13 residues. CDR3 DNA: TGCGCCAGCAGCTTAAGCGTTCAAGAGACCCAGTACTTC. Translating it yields CASSLSVQETQYF.

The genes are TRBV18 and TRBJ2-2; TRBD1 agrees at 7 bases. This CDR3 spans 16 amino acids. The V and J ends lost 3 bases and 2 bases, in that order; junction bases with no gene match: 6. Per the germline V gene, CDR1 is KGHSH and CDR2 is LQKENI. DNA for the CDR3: TGTGCCAGCTCACCGGGACAGATCTCCAACACCGGGGAGCTGTTTTTT. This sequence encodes CASSPGQISNTGELFF. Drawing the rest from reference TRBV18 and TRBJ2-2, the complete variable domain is NAGVMQNPRHLVRRRGQEARLRCSPMKGHSHVYWYRQLPEEGLKFMVYLQKENIIDESGMPKERFSAEFPKEGPSILRIQQVVRGDSAAYFCASSPGQISNTGELFFGEGSRLTVL.

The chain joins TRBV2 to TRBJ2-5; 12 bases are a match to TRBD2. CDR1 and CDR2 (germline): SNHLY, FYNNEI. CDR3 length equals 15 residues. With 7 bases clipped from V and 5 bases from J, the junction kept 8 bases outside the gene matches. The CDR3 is CASTRLAGEWETQYF. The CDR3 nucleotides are TGTGCCAGCACCAGACTAGCGGGGGAGTGGGAGACCCAGTACTTC.

DNA for the CDR3: TGTGCCAGCAGCCTTCGACAGGCAGGGGATCAGCCCCAGCATTTT. This translates into CASSLRQAGDQPQHF. The J gene is TRBJ1-5, the V gene TRBV5-5, with a tentative D call TRBD1 (6 bases). The V end lost 4 bases, the J end lost 5 bases, and 16 bases lay between the germline ends. Germline V gene sequence: CDR1 SGHKS, CDR2 YYEKEE (reference sequence). This CDR3 region has 15 residues.

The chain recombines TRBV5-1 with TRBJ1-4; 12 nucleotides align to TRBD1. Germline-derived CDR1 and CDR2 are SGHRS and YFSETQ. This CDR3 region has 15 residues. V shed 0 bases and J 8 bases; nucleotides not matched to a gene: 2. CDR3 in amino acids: CASSLEGQGAEKLFF. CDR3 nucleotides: TGCGCCAGCAGCTTGGAGGGACAGGGGGCGGAAAAACTGTTTTTT.

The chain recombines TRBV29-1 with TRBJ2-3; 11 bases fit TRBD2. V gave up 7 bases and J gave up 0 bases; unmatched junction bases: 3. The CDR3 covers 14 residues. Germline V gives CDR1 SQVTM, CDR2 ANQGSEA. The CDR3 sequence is CSGWTSGSTDTQYF. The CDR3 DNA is TGCAGCGGCTGGACTAGCGGGAGCACAGATACGCAGTATTTT.

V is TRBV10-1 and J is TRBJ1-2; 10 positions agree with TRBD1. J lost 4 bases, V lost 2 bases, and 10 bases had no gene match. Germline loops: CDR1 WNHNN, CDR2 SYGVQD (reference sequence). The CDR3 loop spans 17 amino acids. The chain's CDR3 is CASSEAEGTGVFYGYTF. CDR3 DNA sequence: TGCGCCAGCAGTGAGGCGGAAGGGACAGGGGTCTTCTATGGCTACACCTTC.

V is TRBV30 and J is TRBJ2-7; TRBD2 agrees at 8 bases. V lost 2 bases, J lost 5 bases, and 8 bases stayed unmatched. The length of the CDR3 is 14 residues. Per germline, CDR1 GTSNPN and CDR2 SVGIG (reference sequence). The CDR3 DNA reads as TGTGCCTGGAGTCGCGGAGCGGGAGCGGACGAGCAGTACTTC. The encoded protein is CAWSRGAGADEQYF. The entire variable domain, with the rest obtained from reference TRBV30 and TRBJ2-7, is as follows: SQTIHQWPATLVQPVGSPLSLECTVEGTSNPNLYWYRQAAGRGLQLLFYSVGIGQISSEVPQNLSASRPQDRQFILSSKKLLLSDSGFYLCAWSRGAGADEQYFGPGTRLTVT.

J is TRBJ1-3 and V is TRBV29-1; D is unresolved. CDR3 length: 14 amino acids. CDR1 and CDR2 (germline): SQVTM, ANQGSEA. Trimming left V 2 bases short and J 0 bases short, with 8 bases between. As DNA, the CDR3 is TGCAGCGTTGAAACATCCCGCTCTGGAAACACCATATATTTT. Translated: CSVETSRSGNTIYF.

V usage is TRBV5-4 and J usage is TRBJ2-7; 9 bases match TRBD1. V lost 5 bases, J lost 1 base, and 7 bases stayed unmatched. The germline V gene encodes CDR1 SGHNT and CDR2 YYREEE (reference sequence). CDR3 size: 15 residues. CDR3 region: CASSLRQGGSYEQYF. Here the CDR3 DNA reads TGTGCCAGCAGTCTGCGACAGGGGGGGTCCTACGAGCAGTACTTC.

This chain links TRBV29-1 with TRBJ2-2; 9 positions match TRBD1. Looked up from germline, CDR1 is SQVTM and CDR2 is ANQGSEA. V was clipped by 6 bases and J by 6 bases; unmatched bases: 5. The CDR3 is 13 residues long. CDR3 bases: TGCAGCGTCTGGACAGGGGTGGCCGGGGAGCTGTTTTTT. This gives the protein CSVWTGVAGELFF.

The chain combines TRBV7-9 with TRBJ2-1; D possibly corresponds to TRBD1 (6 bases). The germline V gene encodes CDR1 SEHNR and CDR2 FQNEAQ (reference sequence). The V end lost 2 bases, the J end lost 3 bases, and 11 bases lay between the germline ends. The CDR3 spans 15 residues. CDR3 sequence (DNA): TGTGCCAGCAGCTTAAGGGCAGGGGTCTACAATGAGCAGTTCTTC. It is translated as CASSLRAGVYNEQFF.

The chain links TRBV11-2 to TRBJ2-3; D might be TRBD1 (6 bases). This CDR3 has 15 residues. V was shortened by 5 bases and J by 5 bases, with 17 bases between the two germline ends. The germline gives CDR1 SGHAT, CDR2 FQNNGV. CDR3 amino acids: CASSPGTGSIDTQYF. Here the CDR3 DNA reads TGTGCCAGCAGCCCCGGAACAGGGTCGATAGATACGCAGTATTTT.

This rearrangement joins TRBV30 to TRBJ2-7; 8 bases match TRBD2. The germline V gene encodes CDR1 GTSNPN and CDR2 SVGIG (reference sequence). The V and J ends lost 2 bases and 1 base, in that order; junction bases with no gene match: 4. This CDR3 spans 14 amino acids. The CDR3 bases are TGTGCCTGGAGTCCGGCTAGCGGGTCCTACGAGCAGTACTTC. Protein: CAWSPASGSYEQYF.

CDR3 nucleotide sequence: TGTGCCAGTAGTATAAGTGGACAGGGGGCCTCCTACGAGCAGTACTTC. Its translation is CASSISGQGASYEQYF. The V gene is TRBV19, the J gene TRBJ2-7; 11 bases line up with TRBD1. The CDR3 runs 16 residues. The germline CDR1 and CDR2 sequences are LNHDA and SQIVND (reference sequence). The V gene end was trimmed by 2 bases and the J gene end by 0 bases; junction bases not matched to a gene: 3.

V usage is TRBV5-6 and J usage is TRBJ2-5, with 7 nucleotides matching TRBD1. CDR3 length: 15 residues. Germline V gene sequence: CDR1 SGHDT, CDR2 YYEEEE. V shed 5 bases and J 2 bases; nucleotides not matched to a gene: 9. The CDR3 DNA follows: TGTGCCAGCAGTCAACGACAGGGTTTACAAGAGACCCAGTACTTC. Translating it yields CASSQRQGLQETQYF.

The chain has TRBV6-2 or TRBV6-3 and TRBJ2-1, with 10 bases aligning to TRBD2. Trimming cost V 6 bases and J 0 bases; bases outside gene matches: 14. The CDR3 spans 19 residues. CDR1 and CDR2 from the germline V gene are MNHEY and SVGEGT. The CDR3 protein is CASSPVGLAGVSSYNEQFF. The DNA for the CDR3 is TGTGCCAGCAGCCCGGTGGGTCTAGCGGGGGTCAGCTCCTACAATGAGCAGTTCTTC.

The CDR3 is CASSDRRVSYEQYF. The CDR3 DNA sequence: TGTGCCAGCAGTGACCGCAGGGTATCGTACGAGCAGTACTTC. The chain carries TRBV6-1 and TRBJ2-7; a weak D match, TRBD1 (5 bases). V was clipped by 3 bases and J by 4 bases, with 13 bases between them. CDR1 and CDR2 (germline): MNHNS, SASEGT. This CDR3 spans 14 amino acids.

This chain's CDR3 is CASSGTHNQPQHF. CDR3 DNA: TGTGCCAGCTCGGGGACACACAATCAGCCCCAGCATTTT. The J gene is TRBJ1-5, the V gene TRBV18, with a tentative D call TRBD1 (6 bases). The CDR3 extends over 13 amino acids. Germline V gene sequence: CDR1 KGHSH, CDR2 LQKENI. V lost 6 bases, J lost 3 bases, and 9 bases lay in between.

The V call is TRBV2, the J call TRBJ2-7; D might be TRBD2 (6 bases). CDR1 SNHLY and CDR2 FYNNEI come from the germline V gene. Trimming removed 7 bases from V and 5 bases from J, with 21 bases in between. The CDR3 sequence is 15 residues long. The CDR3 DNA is TGTGCCAGCATAGGTGCGGGACTCCTTTTCGACGAGCAGTACTTC. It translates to CASIGAGLLFDEQYF.

CDR3 coding DNA: TGTGCCAGCAGTGAAACCGGGACAGCCTACTCTGGAAACACCATATATTTT. Amino acids: CASSETGTAYSGNTIYF. V and J are TRBV2 and TRBJ1-3; 7 bases line up with TRBD1. After removal of 2 bases from V and 0 bases from J, the junction contained 7 bases not matched to a gene. Per the germline V gene, CDR1 is SNHLY and CDR2 is FYNNEI. The length of the CDR3 is 17 residues.

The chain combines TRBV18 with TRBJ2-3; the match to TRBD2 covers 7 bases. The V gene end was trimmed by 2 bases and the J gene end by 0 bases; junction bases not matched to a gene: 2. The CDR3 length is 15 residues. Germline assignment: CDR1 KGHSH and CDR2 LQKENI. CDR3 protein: CASSPNSGSTDTQYF. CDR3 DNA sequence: TGTGCCAGCTCACCAAATAGCGGGAGCACAGATACGCAGTATTTT.

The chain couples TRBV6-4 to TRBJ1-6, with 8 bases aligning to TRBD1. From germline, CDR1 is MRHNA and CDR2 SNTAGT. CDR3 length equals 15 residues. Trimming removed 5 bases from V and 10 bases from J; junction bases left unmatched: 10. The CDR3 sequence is CASSSDRVPGSPLHF. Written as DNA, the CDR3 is TGTGCCAGCAGTTCGGACAGGGTGCCGGGCTCACCCCTCCACTTT.